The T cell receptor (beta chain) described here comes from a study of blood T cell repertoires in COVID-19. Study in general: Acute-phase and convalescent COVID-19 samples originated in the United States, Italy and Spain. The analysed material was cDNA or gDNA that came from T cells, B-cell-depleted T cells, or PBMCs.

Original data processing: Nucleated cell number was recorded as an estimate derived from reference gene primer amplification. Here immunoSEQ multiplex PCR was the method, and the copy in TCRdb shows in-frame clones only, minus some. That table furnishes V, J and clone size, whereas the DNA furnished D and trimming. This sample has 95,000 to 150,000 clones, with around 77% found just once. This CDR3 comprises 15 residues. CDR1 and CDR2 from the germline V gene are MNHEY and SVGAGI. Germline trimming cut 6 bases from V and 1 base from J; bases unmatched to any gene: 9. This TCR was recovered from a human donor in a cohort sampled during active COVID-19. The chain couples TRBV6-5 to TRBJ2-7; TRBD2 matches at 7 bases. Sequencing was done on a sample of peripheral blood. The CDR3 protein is CASRSGGLGSYEQYF. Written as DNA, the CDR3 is TGTGCCAGCAGATCCGGTGGACTAGGGTCCTACGAGCAGTACTTC.